Presented here are 8 T cell receptor beta chains from one specimen sequenced in a study of T cells in Graves' hyperthyroidism and ophthalmopathy. RNA transcripts were the template for amplifying TCR beta CDR3 regions. RT-PCR in the first round (using the HTBI primer set) targeted the TCR CDR3. TCRdb ran MiXCR on the multiplex PCR reads and lists one entry per CDR3 protein. The sample has 200,000 to 250,000 distinct CDR3 sequences; over 20% are singletons. Sequenced input: blood. The receptors here all came from a woman in her thirties or forties with Graves' ophthalmopathy.

The rearrangement links TRBV6-1 to TRBJ2-2, with 7 nucleotides matching TRBD1. The germline V gene encodes CDR1 MNHNS and CDR2 SASEGT. With 6 bases clipped from V and 6 bases from J, the junction kept 7 bases outside the gene matches. This CDR3 comprises 14 residues. In DNA, the CDR3 is TGTGCCAGCAGACCGCAGGGGGTAGCCGGGGAGCTGTTTTTT. Its translation is CASRPQGVAGELFF.

A few counts support this clonotype. This chain connects TRBV6-2 or TRBV6-3 to TRBJ2-5; 15 bases are shared with TRBD2. The CDR3 is 19 amino acids. CDR1 and CDR2 (germline): MNHEY, SVGEGT. Germline trimming cut 4 bases from V and 5 bases from J; bases unmatched to any gene: 14. CDR3 coding DNA: TGTGCCAGCAGTTCATGGACTAGCGGGAGGGCCAGTGGGAAGGAGACCCAGTACTTC. Translated: CASSSWTSGRASGKETQYF.

This clonotype was seen only a few times. The CDR3 protein is CASSYLQGYEQYF. The CDR3 DNA is TGTGCCAGCAGTTACCTTCAGGGTTACGAGCAGTACTTC. The chain carries TRBV6-5 and TRBJ2-7; a possible D gene is TRBD1 (5 bases). The CDR3 is made up of 13 amino acids. The germline V gene has CDR1 MNHEY and CDR2 SVGAGI. V was shortened by 2 bases and J by 4 bases, with 9 bases between the two germline ends.

The chain recombines TRBV6-2 or TRBV6-3 with TRBJ2-5; D tentatively reads TRBD1 or TRBD2 (6 bases each). CDR3 length equals 15 residues. V dropped 8 bases and J dropped 5 bases, with 21 bases sitting between them. The germline V gene encodes CDR1 MNHEY and CDR2 SVGEGT. The CDR3 DNA sequence: TGTGCCAGCGGACTGGGGGGCTCAGGCTCCGAGACCCAGTACTTC. Translating gives CASGLGGSGSETQYF.

This clonotype has at least ten counts. V and J are TRBV9 and TRBJ2-7, with 9 bases aligning to TRBD2. The length of the CDR3 is 15 residues. The trim removed 0 bases at V and 2 bases at J, leaving 3 bases unmatched. Germline values: CDR1 SGDLS, CDR2 YYNGEE. DNA of the CDR3: TGTGCCAGCAGCGTAGGTCGGACTAGCGCCTACGAGCAGTACTTC. It is translated as CASSVGRTSAYEQYF.

The rearrangement joins TRBV29-1 to TRBJ2-7; D is unclear. The V end lost 1 base, the J end lost 7 bases, and 11 bases lay between the germline ends. Germline-derived CDR1 and CDR2 are SQVTM and ANQGSEA. The CDR3 is 12 amino acids. The chain's CDR3 is CSVEVPSGEQYF. DNA for the CDR3: TGCAGCGTTGAAGTACCCTCAGGAGAGCAGTACTTC.

In this sample, this clonotype turned up many times. An end of the junction does not agree with germline; a read error may underlie this. The V and J genes are TRBV25-1 and TRBJ1-2, with D possibly matching TRBD1 (6 bases). The CDR3 length is 11 residues. Germline CDR1 reads MGHDK; CDR2 reads SYGVNS. CDR3: CASGASGNRDF. The CDR3 DNA sequence: TGTGCCAGCGGGGCGTCCGGAAACAGGGACTTC.

A remark on this clonotype: This may come from a read error, since a much larger clone is one base off. The chain uses TRBV28 and TRBJ1-5; TRBD1 matches 7 bases. Unmatched junction bases numbered 9, after V lost 7 bases and J lost 6 bases. Looked up from germline, CDR1 is MDHEN and CDR2 is SYDVKM. This CDR3 is built from 14 residues. CDR3 sequence: CASKPGTASQPQHF. CDR3 DNA: TGTGCCAGCAAACCCGGGACAGCCAGTCAGCCCCAGCATTTT.